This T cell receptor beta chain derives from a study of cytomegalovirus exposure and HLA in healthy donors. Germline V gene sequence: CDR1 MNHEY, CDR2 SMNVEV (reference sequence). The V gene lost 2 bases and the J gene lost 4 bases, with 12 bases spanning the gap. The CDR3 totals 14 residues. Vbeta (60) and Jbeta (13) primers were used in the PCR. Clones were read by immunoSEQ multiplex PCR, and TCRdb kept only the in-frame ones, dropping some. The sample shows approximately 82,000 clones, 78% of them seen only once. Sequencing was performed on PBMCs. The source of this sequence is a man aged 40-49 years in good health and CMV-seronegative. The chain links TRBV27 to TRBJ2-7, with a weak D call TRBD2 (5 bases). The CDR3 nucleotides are TGTGCCAGCAGTTTAGGGAGTTCGCTATACGAGCAGTACTTC. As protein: CASSLGSSLYEQYF.